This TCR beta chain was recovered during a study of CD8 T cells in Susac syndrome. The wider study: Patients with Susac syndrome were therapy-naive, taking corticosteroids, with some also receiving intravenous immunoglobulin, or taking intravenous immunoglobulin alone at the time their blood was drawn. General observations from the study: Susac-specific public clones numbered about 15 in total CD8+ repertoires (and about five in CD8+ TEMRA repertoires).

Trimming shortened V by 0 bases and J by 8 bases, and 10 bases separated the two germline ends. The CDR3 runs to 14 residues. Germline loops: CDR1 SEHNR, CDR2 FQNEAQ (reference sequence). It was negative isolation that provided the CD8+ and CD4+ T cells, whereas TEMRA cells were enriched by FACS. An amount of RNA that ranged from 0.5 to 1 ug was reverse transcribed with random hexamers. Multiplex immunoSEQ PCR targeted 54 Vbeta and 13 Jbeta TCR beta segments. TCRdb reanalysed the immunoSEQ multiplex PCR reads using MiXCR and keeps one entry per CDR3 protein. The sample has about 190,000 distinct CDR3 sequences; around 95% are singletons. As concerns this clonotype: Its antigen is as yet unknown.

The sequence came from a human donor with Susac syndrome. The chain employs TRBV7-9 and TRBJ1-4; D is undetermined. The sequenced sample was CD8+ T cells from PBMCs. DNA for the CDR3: TGTGCCAGCAGCTTAGCTGGTCCGCTAGAAAAACTGTTTTTT. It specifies CASSLAGPLEKLFF.